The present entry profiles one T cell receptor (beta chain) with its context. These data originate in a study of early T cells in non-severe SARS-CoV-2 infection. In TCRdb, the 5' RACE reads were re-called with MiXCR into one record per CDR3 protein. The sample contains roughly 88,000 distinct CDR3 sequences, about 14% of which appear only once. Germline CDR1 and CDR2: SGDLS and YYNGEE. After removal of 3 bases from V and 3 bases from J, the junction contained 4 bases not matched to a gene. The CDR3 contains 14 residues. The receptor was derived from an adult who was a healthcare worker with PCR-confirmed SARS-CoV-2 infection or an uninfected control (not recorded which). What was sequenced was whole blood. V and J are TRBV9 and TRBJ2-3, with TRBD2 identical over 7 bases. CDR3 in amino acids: CASSGDYGTDTQYF. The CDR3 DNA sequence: TGTGCCAGCAGCGGGGACTACGGAACAGATACGCAGTATTTT.